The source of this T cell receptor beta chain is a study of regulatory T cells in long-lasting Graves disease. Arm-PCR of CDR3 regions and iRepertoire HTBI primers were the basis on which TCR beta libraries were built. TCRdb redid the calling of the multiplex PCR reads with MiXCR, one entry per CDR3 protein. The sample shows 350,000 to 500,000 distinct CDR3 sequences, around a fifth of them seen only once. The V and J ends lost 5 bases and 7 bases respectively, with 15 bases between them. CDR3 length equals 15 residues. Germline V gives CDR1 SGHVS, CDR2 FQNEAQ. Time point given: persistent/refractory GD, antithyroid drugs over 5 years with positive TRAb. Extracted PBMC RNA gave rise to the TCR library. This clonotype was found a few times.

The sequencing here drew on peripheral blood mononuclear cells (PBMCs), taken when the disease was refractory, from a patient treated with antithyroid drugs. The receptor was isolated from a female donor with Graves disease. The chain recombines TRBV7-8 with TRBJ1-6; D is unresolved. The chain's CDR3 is CASSPVRGINSPLHF. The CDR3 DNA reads TGTGCCAGCAGCCCAGTTAGAGGGATAAATTCACCCCTCCACTTT.